This paragraph reports one TCR beta chain. One end of the junction fails to match germline, which may point to a read error. The CDR3 contains 11 residues. Per the germline V gene, CDR1 is MDHEN and CDR2 is SYDVKM. The sample comes from a study of CD8 T cells in ankylosing spondylitis. Libraries of TCR beta came from quantitative 5'-RACE with molecular barcodes. TCRdb re-called the 5' RACE reads with MiXCR, one entry per CDR3 protein. The sample records 250,000 or so distinct CDR3 sequences, over 15% being singletons. The chain couples TRBV28 to TRBJ2-7; no definite D call. Source material: blood, either unsorted or a sorted T cell fraction (not recorded which). This TCR was recovered from a male donor with ankylosing spondylitis or in good health (not recorded which). The CDR3 loop reads CASSDNSRIDF. The CDR3 nucleotides are TGTGCCAGCAGTGATAATAGCCGAATAGACTTC.